A single sample gave rise to the 10 T cell receptor beta chains below, sequenced in a study of shared clonotypes between healthy human individuals. Sequenced by immunoSEQ multiplex PCR; TCRdb stores in-frame clones only, minus some. Among some 2.4 million clones listed, under 95% were seen once. The sample consisted of naive CD4+ T cells from PBMCs. Subset in this sample: CD45RA+ positively selected. These receptors were taken from a man between 18 and 29 years old in good health. Some clones in this sample may be carry-over from other donors' samples.

CDR3: CASSPGGTNEKLFF. The DNA of the CDR3 is TGCGCCAGCAGCCCTGGGGGAACTAATGAAAAACTGTTTTTT. The chain combines TRBV23-1 with TRBJ1-4; possibly TRBD1 for D (5 bases). TRBV23-1 counts as an open reading frame of uncertain function. The CDR3 has 14 amino acids. V lost 6 bases and J lost 1, with 9 bases in between.

The V and J genes are TRBV6-5 and TRBJ2-7; D could derive from TRBD1 or TRBD2 (5 bases each). CDR3 length: 14 amino acids. V was trimmed by 6 bases and J by 0 bases, leaving 12 bases between them. Germline values: CDR1 MNHEY, CDR2 SVGAGI. CDR3 sequence (DNA): TGTGCCAGCAGCCGGATGGGGGACTCCTACGAGCAGTACTTC. This sequence encodes CASSRMGDSYEQYF.

The rearrangement joins TRBV6-1 to TRBJ2-5, with D hard to call. The V gene lost 4 bases and the J gene lost 1 base, with 13 bases spanning the gap. CDR3 size: 15 residues. Germline values: CDR1 MNHNS, CDR2 SASEGT. CDR3 DNA sequence: TGTGCCAGCAGTGTATTTTTAGGGCCCCAAGAGACCCAGTACTTC. Amino acids: CASSVFLGPQETQYF.

With respect to this clone: Other DNA sequences in this specimen translate into the identical CDR3. The chain links TRBV12-5 to TRBJ2-5; D tentatively reads TRBD1 or TRBD2 (5 bases each). The V end lost 1 base, the J end lost 4 bases, and 7 bases lay between the germline ends. The CDR3 covers 13 residues. Germline values: CDR1 LGHNT, CDR2 FRNRAP. CDR3 in amino acids: CASGLAGRETQYF. CDR3 nucleotides: TGTGCTAGTGGTTTGGCAGGGAGAGAGACCCAGTACTTC.

This chain connects TRBV9 to TRBJ1-2, with D perhaps TRBD1 (6 bases). Trimming removed 4 bases at V and 8 bases at J, with 21 bases between. From germline, CDR1 is SGDLS and CDR2 YYNGEE. CDR3 length: 15 residues. CDR3 region: CASSQDSQGLGGYTF. CDR3 nucleotide sequence: TGTGCCAGCAGCCAGGACTCACAGGGCTTAGGGGGCTACACCTTC. Full variable domain (missing parts from reference TRBV9 and TRBJ1-2): DSGVTQTPKHLITATGQRVTLRCSPRSGDLSVYWYQQSLDQGLQFLIQYYNGEERAKGNILERFSAQQFPDLHSELNLSSLELGDSALYFCASSQDSQGLGGYTFGSGTRLTVV.

V usage is TRBV7-6 and J usage is TRBJ2-2, with 7 bases lining up with TRBD1. The CDR3 length is 15 residues. Trimming took 6 bases from V and 4 from J; bases not matched to a gene: 8. Germline CDR1 is SGHVS and CDR2 is FNYEAQ. The CDR3, as DNA: TGTGCCAGCAGTTCGACCGGGACAGTCACCGGGGAGCTGTTTTTT. Translated: CASSSTGTVTGELFF. The variable domain in full, with the rest retrieved from reference TRBV7-6 and TRBJ2-2, is GAGVSQSPRYKVTKRGQDVALRCDPISGHVSLYWYRQALGQGPEFLTYFNYEAQQDKSGLPNDRFSAERPEGSISTLTIQRTEQRDSAMYRCASSSTGTVTGELFFGEGSRLTVL.

V gene TRBV7-6 combines with J gene TRBJ2-2; TRBD2 matches at 11 bases. Per the germline V gene, CDR1 is SGHVS and CDR2 is FNYEAQ. The CDR3 covers 16 residues. With V trimmed by 1 base and J by 4 bases, 2 bases remained unmatched. The CDR3 region has the DNA TGTGCCAGCAGCTTAGTGACTAGCGGGACCACCGGGGAGCTGTTTTTT. This codes for CASSLVTSGTTGELFF.

The V gene is TRBV7-9, the J gene TRBJ1-5; 8 positions agree with TRBD1. The CDR3 spans 13 residues. The germline V gene has CDR1 SEHNR and CDR2 FQNEAQ (reference sequence). V trimming: 5 bases; J trimming: 6 bases; junction bases outside the gene matches: 3. DNA for the CDR3: TGTGCCAGCAGCCCGACAGGGGTTCAGCCCCAGCATTTT. Amino acids: CASSPTGVQPQHF.

The genes are TRBV2 and TRBJ2-3; possible D gene TRBD1, 6 bases. The germline V and J ends were trimmed by 6 bases and 5 bases, with 24 bases remaining between them. Looked up from germline, CDR1 is SNHLY and CDR2 is FYNNEI. There are 17 residues in the CDR3. The CDR3 nucleotides are TGTGCCAGCAGGGACCTACAGGGAAGGGTGCAGGGAGATACGCAGTATTTT. Translated, it gives CASRDLQGRVQGDTQYF.

V is TRBV27 and J is TRBJ2-1, with D uncertain. V lost 2 bases and J lost 4, with 12 bases in between. From germline, CDR1 is MNHEY and CDR2 SMNVEV (reference sequence). This CDR3 is built from 15 residues. The CDR3 protein is CASSLSRTTYNEQFF. The CDR3 DNA follows: TGTGCCAGCAGTTTAAGTCGGACGACGTACAATGAGCAGTTCTTC.